The TCR beta chain under discussion was sequenced for a study of T-cell memory formation after mild COVID-19. This clonotype was counted a few times. The V and J ends lost 3 bases and 7 bases respectively, with 13 bases between them. Germline CDR1 is SGHRS and CDR2 is YFSETQ. The CDR3 has 13 residues. Each CDR3 protein gets one entry after TCRdb re-called the 5' RACE reads with MiXCR. Of about 140,000 distinct CDR3 sequences listed, around 15% are singletons. Sequencing was performed on PBMCs or a T cell subset sorted from them (not recorded which). This clonotype was sampled from an adult woman who had mild COVID-19 (a few samples of this study predate the infection). Cell type and time point are not known. This chain uses TRBV5-1 with TRBJ1-2; tentatively, D is TRBD1 (6 bases). The CDR3 DNA is TGCGCCAGCAGCTCAGGGGATTGGCGTGGCTACACCTTC. This sequence encodes CASSSGDWRGYTF.